The rows below give T cell receptor beta chains drawn from one sample of a study of technical replicates of blood from a handful of donors. Measured with immunoSEQ multiplex PCR; TCRdb has only the in-frame clones, and not every one. The sample shows about 75,000 clones, approximately 96% of them seen only once. Sequences were obtained from T cells isolated from PBMCs. The receptors were sampled from a human donor in good health. Both conserved end residues are part of each CDR3. The order of the fields is D gene, V gene, clone size, J gene, CDR3 DNA, CDR3 protein. The D gene is left open where the match is weak. Size values are once, few and many counts, or a class for expanded clones, and some rows have none.

d_gene: NA; v_gene: TRBV5-1; abundance: NA; j_gene: TRBJ2-7; CDR3nt: TGCGCCAGCAGCTTAACAGGGCTCGAGCAGTACTTC; CDR3aa: CASSLTGLEQYF
d_gene: TRBD2; v_gene: TRBV10-2; abundance: NA; j_gene: TRBJ2-1; CDR3nt: TGCGCCAGCACGAGTAGCGGGAAGGATGAGCAGTTCTTC; CDR3aa: CASTSSGKDEQFF
d_gene: TRBD2; v_gene: TRBV4-1; abundance: NA; j_gene: TRBJ2-7; CDR3nt: TGCGCCAGCAGCCAGCGGGGGACTGGTGACTACGAGCAGTACTTC; CDR3aa: CASSQRGTGDYEQYF
d_gene: TRBD1; v_gene: TRBV27; abundance: NA; j_gene: TRBJ1-2; CDR3nt: TGTGCCACCAAGGACAGGGGGCCTACCTTCTATGGCTACACCTTC; CDR3aa: CATKDRGPTFYGYTF
d_gene: TRBD2; v_gene: TRBV9; abundance: NA; j_gene: TRBJ2-1; CDR3nt: TGTGCCAGCAGCCCGACGGGACTAGAGGGGCCAACCTCCTACAATGAGCAGTTCTTC; CDR3aa: CASSPTGLEGPTSYNEQFF
d_gene: TRBD2; v_gene: TRBV6-6; abundance: NA; j_gene: TRBJ2-3; CDR3nt: TGTGCCAGCAGGCGAGCGGGGGCCCTTACAGATACGCAGTATTTT; CDR3aa: CASRRAGALTDTQYF
d_gene: TRBD2; v_gene: TRBV19; abundance: NA; j_gene: TRBJ2-1; CDR3nt: TGTGCCAGCCGGACTAGCGGGCCCTACAATGAGCAGTTCTTC; CDR3aa: CASRTSGPYNEQFF
d_gene: NA; v_gene: TRBV6-1; abundance: NA; j_gene: TRBJ1-4; CDR3nt: TGTGCCAGCTATGGACAGTTTAATGAAAAACTGTTTTTT; CDR3aa: CASYGQFNEKLFF
d_gene: NA; v_gene: TRBV6-5; abundance: NA; j_gene: TRBJ1-2; CDR3nt: TGTGCCAGCAGTTACTCGAAACGCCCAGGCCTCCGGGGCTACACCTTC; CDR3aa: CASSYSKRPGLRGYTF
d_gene: NA; v_gene: TRBV2; abundance: NA; j_gene: TRBJ1-4; CDR3nt: TGTGCCAGCAGTGACGTGTCAGGAGGTAATGAAAAACTGTTTTTT; CDR3aa: CASSDVSGGNEKLFF
d_gene: TRBD2; v_gene: TRBV5-1; abundance: once; j_gene: TRBJ2-2; CDR3nt: TGCGCCAGCAGCTTGGAATCCCTAGCGGGAGCCGGGGAGCTGTTTTTT; CDR3aa: CASSLESLAGAGELFF
d_gene: NA; v_gene: TRBV29-1; abundance: NA; j_gene: TRBJ1-1; CDR3nt: TGCAGCGTTGATATAACGGAGAAGAACACTGAAGCTTTCTTT; CDR3aa: CSVDITEKNTEAFF
d_gene: TRBD2; v_gene: TRBV30; abundance: NA; j_gene: TRBJ2-7; CDR3nt: TGTGCCTGGATAAGGGCGGGGGGGCGAGAGCAGTACTTC; CDR3aa: CAWIRAGGREQYF
d_gene: NA; v_gene: TRBV4-2; abundance: NA; j_gene: TRBJ2-1; CDR3nt: TGTGCCAGCAGCCAAGAAATAAACTCCGCCTACAATGAGCAGTTCTTC; CDR3aa: CASSQEINSAYNEQFF
d_gene: NA; v_gene: TRBV6-5; abundance: NA; j_gene: TRBJ2-3; CDR3nt: TGTGCCAGCAGTTACTCGAGTAGTTGGGATACGCAGTATTTT; CDR3aa: CASSYSSSWDTQYF
d_gene: NA; v_gene: TRBV5-6; abundance: once; j_gene: TRBJ1-2; CDR3nt: TGTGCCAGCAGTTATGGCAGGGGAGCTAACTATGGCTACACCTTC; CDR3aa: CASSYGRGANYGYTF
d_gene: NA; v_gene: TRBV7-2; abundance: NA; j_gene: TRBJ1-3; CDR3nt: TGTGCCAGCAGCTCACCTCGAGCAGGAATCATCCACTCTGGAAACACCATATATTTT; CDR3aa: CASSSPRAGIIHSGNTIYF
d_gene: TRBD2; v_gene: TRBV2; abundance: NA; j_gene: TRBJ2-7; CDR3nt: TGTGCCAGCAGTCCGGGACTAGCGGGGTTCTCCTACGAGCAGTACTTC; CDR3aa: CASSPGLAGFSYEQYF
d_gene: TRBD1; v_gene: TRBV13; abundance: NA; j_gene: TRBJ1-6; CDR3nt: TGTGCCAGCAGCTTAGGGACAGGGCCCTCACCCCTCCACTTT; CDR3aa: CASSLGTGPSPLHF
d_gene: NA; v_gene: TRBV23-1; abundance: NA; j_gene: TRBJ1-2; CDR3nt: TGCGCCAGCAGTCAATGTTGTAAGCGAGGCTACACCTTC; CDR3aa: CASSQCCKRGYTF
d_gene: TRBD2; v_gene: TRBV9; abundance: once; j_gene: TRBJ2-1; CDR3nt: TGTGCCAGCAGCGTACTTTCCCTAGCGGCTTCCTACAATGAGCAGTTCTTC; CDR3aa: CASSVLSLAASYNEQFF
d_gene: TRBD1; v_gene: TRBV5-1; abundance: NA; j_gene: TRBJ1-1; CDR3nt: TGCGCCAGCAGCTTTACGACAGGGGGCCCCACTGAAGCTTTCTTT; CDR3aa: CASSFTTGGPTEAFF
d_gene: NA; v_gene: TRBV10-2; abundance: NA; j_gene: TRBJ2-7; CDR3nt: TGCGCCAGCAGTTCGGGACTCGCGGGGTCCTACGAGCAGTACTTC; CDR3aa: CASSSGLAGSYEQYF
d_gene: TRBD2; v_gene: TRBV5-1; abundance: few; j_gene: TRBJ2-3; CDR3nt: TGCGCCAGCAGACTAGCGGGGGCCACAGATACGCAGTATTTT; CDR3aa: CASRLAGATDTQYF
d_gene: NA; v_gene: TRBV29-1; abundance: NA; j_gene: TRBJ1-3; CDR3nt: TGCAGCGTCTTGGACTCGGGAAACACTATATATTTT; CDR3aa: CSVLDSGNTIYF
d_gene: TRBD2; v_gene: TRBV9; abundance: NA; j_gene: TRBJ2-5; CDR3nt: TGTGCCAGCAGCGTTTCTAGCGGGGGGAACCAAGAGACCCAGTACTTC; CDR3aa: CASSVSSGGNQETQYF
d_gene: TRBD2; v_gene: TRBV6-4; abundance: NA; j_gene: TRBJ2-2; CDR3nt: TGTGCCAGCAGTGACTCAAGCGGGAGTAGGAACGGGGAGCTGTTTTTT; CDR3aa: CASSDSSGSRNGELFF
d_gene: TRBD1; v_gene: TRBV29-1; abundance: once; j_gene: TRBJ2-3; CDR3nt: TGCAGCGGGGGACAGGGGGATACAGATACGCAGTATTTT; CDR3aa: CSGGQGDTDTQYF
d_gene: TRBD1; v_gene: TRBV6-6; abundance: once; j_gene: TRBJ2-2; CDR3nt: TGTGCCAGCCAAACCCGGGACAGAAACACCGGGGAGCTGTTTTTT; CDR3aa: CASQTRDRNTGELFF
d_gene: TRBD1; v_gene: TRBV27; abundance: NA; j_gene: TRBJ2-1; CDR3nt: TGTGCCAGCAGTGCGGTTGCCTACGGGACAGGGGCCTACAATGAGCAGTTCTTC; CDR3aa: CASSAVAYGTGAYNEQFF
d_gene: TRBD2; v_gene: TRBV7-6; abundance: NA; j_gene: TRBJ2-3; CDR3nt: TGTGCCAGCAGCTTAGGGACTAGCGGGAGAGGAGATACGCAGTATTTT; CDR3aa: CASSLGTSGRGDTQYF
d_gene: NA; v_gene: TRBV11-3; abundance: NA; j_gene: TRBJ2-2; CDR3nt: TGTGCCAGCAGCCTAGAGTTCGGGTTGGGGAACACCGGGGAGCTGTTTTTT; CDR3aa: CASSLEFGLGNTGELFF
d_gene: NA; v_gene: TRBV10-3; abundance: once; j_gene: TRBJ2-6; CDR3nt: TGTGCCATCAGTGAGTCACTAGAGTCTGCTGGGGCCAACGTCCTGACTTTC; CDR3aa: CAISESLESAGANVLTF
d_gene: NA; v_gene: TRBV5-6; abundance: NA; j_gene: TRBJ1-2; CDR3nt: TGTGCCAGCAGCTTTCCAAACCCTATCTATGGCTACACCTTC; CDR3aa: CASSFPNPIYGYTF
d_gene: TRBD1; v_gene: TRBV2; abundance: NA; j_gene: TRBJ1-2; CDR3nt: TGTGCCAGAGACAGGGACGGAAACTATGGCTACACCTTC; CDR3aa: CARDRDGNYGYTF
d_gene: NA; v_gene: TRBV5-4; abundance: NA; j_gene: TRBJ2-5; CDR3nt: TGTGCCAGCAGGGGCGCATCCTCCGGAGAGACCCAGTACTTC; CDR3aa: CASRGASSGETQYF
d_gene: TRBD1; v_gene: TRBV5-5; abundance: NA; j_gene: TRBJ2-1; CDR3nt: TGTGCCAGCAGAATAACAGGGGGCCGGCGGGAGATCCGCGATGAGCAGTTCTTC; CDR3aa: CASRITGGRREIRDEQFF
d_gene: NA; v_gene: TRBV25-1; abundance: NA; j_gene: TRBJ1-1; CDR3nt: TGTGCCAGCAGTGGGGGCGTATGGAACACTGAAGCTTTCTTT; CDR3aa: CASSGGVWNTEAFF
d_gene: TRBD1; v_gene: TRBV5-1; abundance: NA; j_gene: TRBJ1-2; CDR3nt: TGCGCCAGCAGCTTGGGTACAGGGGTTCGCTATGGCTACACCTTC; CDR3aa: CASSLGTGVRYGYTF
d_gene: TRBD2; v_gene: TRBV7-3; abundance: NA; j_gene: TRBJ2-1; CDR3nt: TGTGCCAGCAGCCTAACTAGCGGGGGAGTAGGCAATGAGCAGTTCTTC; CDR3aa: CASSLTSGGVGNEQFF
d_gene: TRBD1; v_gene: TRBV5-1; abundance: NA; j_gene: TRBJ1-2; CDR3nt: TGCGCCAGCAGCTTGGATGGGACAGGGGCATGGGCCTATGGCTACACCTTC; CDR3aa: CASSLDGTGAWAYGYTF
d_gene: NA; v_gene: TRBV4-1; abundance: NA; j_gene: TRBJ2-3; CDR3nt: TGCGCCAGCAGCCAAGAAGGGACTCCTCAGTTT; CDR3aa: CASSQEGTPQF
d_gene: TRBD1; v_gene: TRBV5-1; abundance: NA; j_gene: TRBJ1-1; CDR3nt: TGCGCCAGCAGCAAACGGGACAGGGAATATTGGGTGGGGTTAGACACTGAAGCTTTCTTT; CDR3aa: CASSKRDREYWVGLDTEAFF
d_gene: TRBD1; v_gene: TRBV5-1; abundance: NA; j_gene: TRBJ1-2; CDR3nt: TGCGCCAGCAGCCTGGGACAGGGGGCGCGAGGCTACACCTTC; CDR3aa: CASSLGQGARGYTF
d_gene: NA; v_gene: TRBV28; abundance: NA; j_gene: TRBJ1-1; CDR3nt: TGTGCCAGCGGGTTCCAGGGGATTTCTATGAACACTGAAGCTTTCTTT; CDR3aa: CASGFQGISMNTEAFF
d_gene: NA; v_gene: TRBV6-1; abundance: once; j_gene: TRBJ1-1; CDR3nt: TGTGCCAGCAGTGCAACCGGGAACACTGAAGCTTTCTTT; CDR3aa: CASSATGNTEAFF
d_gene: NA; v_gene: TRBV6-5; abundance: NA; j_gene: TRBJ2-5; CDR3nt: TGTGCCAGCAGTTACTGGCAGGGTGGGGAGACCCAGTACTTC; CDR3aa: CASSYWQGGETQYF
d_gene: NA; v_gene: TRBV7-9; abundance: NA; j_gene: TRBJ1-1; CDR3nt: TGTGCCAGCAGCTTAGCGCTAATTAAAGTTATGAACACTGAAGCTTTCTTT; CDR3aa: CASSLALIKVMNTEAFF
d_gene: NA; v_gene: TRBV9; abundance: NA; j_gene: TRBJ1-1; CDR3nt: TGTGCCAGCAGCAGAGGGGGCACTGAAGCTTTCTTT; CDR3aa: CASSRGGTEAFF
d_gene: TRBD2; v_gene: TRBV28; abundance: NA; j_gene: TRBJ2-1; CDR3nt: TGTGCCAGCAGAAGGGGACTAGCGGCTTACAATGAGCAGTTCTTC; CDR3aa: CASRRGLAAYNEQFF
d_gene: TRBD2; v_gene: TRBV6-6; abundance: NA; j_gene: TRBJ2-1; CDR3nt: TGTGCCAGCAGTTACGCCTCGGGGGGTTACAATGAGCAGTTCTTC; CDR3aa: CASSYASGGYNEQFF
d_gene: NA; v_gene: TRBV25-1; abundance: NA; j_gene: TRBJ2-5; CDR3nt: TGTGCCAGCAGTGTACCGGGGGACGAGACCCAGTACTTC; CDR3aa: CASSVPGDETQYF
d_gene: TRBD2; v_gene: TRBV28; abundance: NA; j_gene: TRBJ2-3; CDR3nt: TGTGCCAGCAGTTCACGACTAGCGGGAGTGAATACGCAGTATTTT; CDR3aa: CASSSRLAGVNTQYF